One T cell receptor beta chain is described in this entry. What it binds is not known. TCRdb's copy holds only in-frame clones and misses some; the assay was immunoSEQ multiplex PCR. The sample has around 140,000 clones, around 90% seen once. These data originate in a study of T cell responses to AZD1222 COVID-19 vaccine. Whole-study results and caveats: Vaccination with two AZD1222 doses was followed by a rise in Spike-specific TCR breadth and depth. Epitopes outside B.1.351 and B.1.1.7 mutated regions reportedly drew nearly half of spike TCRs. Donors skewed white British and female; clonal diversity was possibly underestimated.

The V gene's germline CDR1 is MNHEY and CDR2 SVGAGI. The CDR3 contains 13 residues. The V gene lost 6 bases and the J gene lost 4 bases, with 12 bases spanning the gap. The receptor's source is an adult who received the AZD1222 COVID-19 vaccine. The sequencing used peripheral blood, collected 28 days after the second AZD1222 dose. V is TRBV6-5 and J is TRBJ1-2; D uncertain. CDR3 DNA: TGTGCCAGCAGGTCCGGGCCACGCTATGGCTACACCTTC. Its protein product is CASRSGPRYGYTF.